A selection of T cell receptor beta chains follows, all from one sample in a study of T cell repertoires in cytomegalovirus infection. TCRdb passed the reads through MiXCR, listing each CDR3 protein once. The data hold 680,000 or so distinct CDR3 sequences, with about a third observed a single time. Material for sequencing was PBMCs. The receptors were sampled from a human donor in good health (CMV status not recorded). Some clones in this sample may be carry-over from other donors' samples. Both conserved end residues are part of each CDR3. A D gene is named only where the DNA matches it firmly. Where a row states a size, it is once, few, many or the class of an expanded clone; other rows omit it.

d_call: TRBD2; clone_size: -; j_call: TRBJ2-1; v_call: TRBV6-5; cdr3_nt: TGTGCCAGCAGTTACAGCGGGGGGGAAGTCAATGAGCAGTTCTTC; cdr3_aa: CASSYSGGEVNEQFF
d_call: -; clone_size: -; j_call: TRBJ2-7; v_call: TRBV6-6; cdr3_nt: TGTGCCAGCAGTTCCCCCGGACAGATATCCTACGAGCAGTACTTC; cdr3_aa: CASSSPGQISYEQYF
d_call: -; clone_size: few; j_call: TRBJ2-7; v_call: TRBV5-1; cdr3_nt: TGCGCCAGCAGCTTGGCCAGGGCCCCCTACGAGCAGTACTTC; cdr3_aa: CASSLARAPYEQYF
d_call: -; clone_size: -; j_call: TRBJ1-2; v_call: TRBV28; cdr3_nt: TGTGCCAGCAGTCACGTACGACAGTCTAACTATGGCTACACCTTC; cdr3_aa: CASSHVRQSNYGYTF
d_call: TRBD2; clone_size: few; j_call: TRBJ2-7; v_call: TRBV7-2; cdr3_nt: TGTGCCAGCAGCCCCTCTAGCGGGGGGGTCTACGAGCAGTACTTC; cdr3_aa: CASSPSSGGVYEQYF
d_call: -; clone_size: few; j_call: TRBJ2-1; v_call: TRBV20-1; cdr3_nt: TGCAGTGCTAGTTTACCCAATAGCGGAGGCTCCTACAATGAGCAGTTCTTC; cdr3_aa: CSASLPNSGGSYNEQFF
d_call: -; clone_size: -; j_call: TRBJ1-2; v_call: TRBV7-9; cdr3_nt: TGTGCCAGCAGCCCCACCCTCGGGAACCCCTATGGCTACACCTTC; cdr3_aa: CASSPTLGNPYGYTF
d_call: TRBD2; clone_size: many; j_call: TRBJ2-5; v_call: TRBV7-2; cdr3_nt: TGTGCCAGCAGCCCAGGGACTAGCGGGAGCAGGGGTGAGACCCAGTACTTC; cdr3_aa: CASSPGTSGSRGETQYF
d_call: TRBD2; clone_size: few; j_call: TRBJ2-7; v_call: TRBV28; cdr3_nt: TGTGCCAGCAGTTCCCTAGCGGGGGAGAGCTCCTACGAGCAGTACTTC; cdr3_aa: CASSSLAGESSYEQYF
d_call: TRBD1; clone_size: -; j_call: TRBJ1-2; v_call: TRBV28; cdr3_nt: TGTGCCAGCAGTTTAAAGGGACAGAGCTACACCTTC; cdr3_aa: CASSLKGQSYTF
d_call: TRBD2; clone_size: few; j_call: TRBJ2-1; v_call: TRBV29-1; cdr3_nt: TGCAGCGTTGAATATCTAGCGGGCGTATACAATGAGCAGTTCTTC; cdr3_aa: CSVEYLAGVYNEQFF
d_call: -; clone_size: -; j_call: TRBJ2-7; v_call: TRBV7-2; cdr3_nt: TGTGCCAGCAGCTTTGGGAGGCGGGTCCGCTCCTACGAGCAGTACTTC; cdr3_aa: CASSFGRRVRSYEQYF
d_call: TRBD2; clone_size: few; j_call: TRBJ2-5; v_call: TRBV12-3/TRBV12-4; cdr3_nt: TGTGCCAGCACTCCTGGGGGGGGTTGGCAGACCCAGTACTTC; cdr3_aa: CASTPGGGWQTQYF
d_call: TRBD1; clone_size: once; j_call: TRBJ2-1; v_call: TRBV5-1; cdr3_nt: TGCGCCAGCGCCTGGACAGGGCCAAGCAATGAGCAGTTCTTC; cdr3_aa: CASAWTGPSNEQFF
d_call: -; clone_size: -; j_call: TRBJ1-6; v_call: TRBV5-6; cdr3_nt: TGTGCCAGCAGCTTGGGTCCGGAGGATTCACCCCTCCACTTT; cdr3_aa: CASSLGPEDSPLHF
d_call: -; clone_size: -; j_call: TRBJ2-2; v_call: TRBV6-2/TRBV6-3; cdr3_nt: TGTGCCAGCAGCCCTTGGGGGTCCAACACCGGGGAGCTGTTTTTT; cdr3_aa: CASSPWGSNTGELFF
d_call: TRBD1; clone_size: once; j_call: TRBJ1-1; v_call: TRBV12-3/TRBV12-4; cdr3_nt: TGTGCCAGCAGTTTGGGACAGATGCTCATGAACACTGAAGCTTTCTTT; cdr3_aa: CASSLGQMLMNTEAFF
d_call: -; clone_size: few; j_call: TRBJ2-7; v_call: TRBV20-1; cdr3_nt: TGCAGTGCTAAGGGGGGATTCACACGCTCCTACGAGCAGTACTTC; cdr3_aa: CSAKGGFTRSYEQYF
d_call: -; clone_size: once; j_call: TRBJ1-1; v_call: TRBV20-1; cdr3_nt: TGCAGTGCTAAAGGGGTCAGGGCTGAAGCTTTCTTT; cdr3_aa: CSAKGVRAEAFF
d_call: -; clone_size: -; j_call: TRBJ2-7; v_call: TRBV27; cdr3_nt: TGTGCCCGCAGTTTCCAGGTCTCCTACGAGCAGTACTTC; cdr3_aa: CARSFQVSYEQYF
d_call: -; clone_size: few; j_call: TRBJ2-3; v_call: TRBV6-5; cdr3_nt: TGTGCCAGCAGTTACTCGAAAGGACCGTATACGCAGTATTTT; cdr3_aa: CASSYSKGPYTQYF
d_call: -; clone_size: -; j_call: TRBJ1-4; v_call: TRBV15; cdr3_nt: TGTGCCACCAGTCAGAAAGCAACTAATGAAAAACTGTTTTTT; cdr3_aa: CATSQKATNEKLFF
d_call: -; clone_size: few; j_call: TRBJ1-5; v_call: TRBV6-1; cdr3_nt: TGTGCCAGCAGTGAGGGGGCGCAGCCCCAGCATTTT; cdr3_aa: CASSEGAQPQHF
d_call: -; clone_size: -; j_call: TRBJ2-7; v_call: TRBV7-9; cdr3_nt: TGTGCCAGCCTCAGCTTATTTGGGTACGAGCAGTACTTC; cdr3_aa: CASLSLFGYEQYF
d_call: -; clone_size: -; j_call: TRBJ1-1; v_call: TRBV5-4; cdr3_nt: TGTGCCAGCACCGCCCGGGGGAACACTGAAGCTTTCTTT; cdr3_aa: CASTARGNTEAFF
d_call: -; clone_size: many; j_call: TRBJ2-3; v_call: TRBV7-2; cdr3_nt: TGTGCCAGCAGCCCAAACAGGGTAAAGTTGACAGATACGCAGTATTTT; cdr3_aa: CASSPNRVKLTDTQYF
d_call: -; clone_size: few; j_call: TRBJ2-7; v_call: TRBV20-1; cdr3_nt: TGCAGTGCTCCAGCGGCCGGGCGGGGGCGCGACGAGCAGTACTTC; cdr3_aa: CSAPAAGRGRDEQYF
d_call: TRBD2; clone_size: many; j_call: TRBJ2-1; v_call: TRBV11-2; cdr3_nt: TGTGCCAGCAGCCCAAGGCGGCTAGCGGGAGTGGATGAGCAGTTCTTC; cdr3_aa: CASSPRRLAGVDEQFF
d_call: -; clone_size: -; j_call: TRBJ2-5; v_call: TRBV12-3/TRBV12-4; cdr3_nt: TGTGCCAGCAGTTTAATAGGTTGGTTGGGAGAGACCCAGTACTTC; cdr3_aa: CASSLIGWLGETQYF
d_call: -; clone_size: few; j_call: TRBJ1-2; v_call: TRBV12-3/TRBV12-4; cdr3_nt: TGTGCCAGCAGTCCGGGGACAAGTACCTTC; cdr3_aa: CASSPGTSTF
d_call: -; clone_size: -; j_call: TRBJ1-1; v_call: TRBV6-1; cdr3_nt: TGTGCCAGCAGTGGTCCCGCTGGGGCATTCACTGAAGCTTTCTTT; cdr3_aa: CASSGPAGAFTEAFF
d_call: TRBD1; clone_size: -; j_call: TRBJ1-6; v_call: TRBV20-1; cdr3_nt: TGCGGGGGGACAGAACTATCATATAATTCACCCCTCCACTTT; cdr3_aa: CGGTELSYNSPLHF
d_call: TRBD2; clone_size: many; j_call: TRBJ2-7; v_call: TRBV7-2; cdr3_nt: TGTGCCAGCAGCTCCCTAGCGGGAGGGCCCGACGAGCAGTACTTC; cdr3_aa: CASSSLAGGPDEQYF
d_call: TRBD2; clone_size: -; j_call: TRBJ2-1; v_call: TRBV20-1; cdr3_nt: TGCAGTGCTGGAGGACTAGCGGGGCTTCCCAGTGAGCAGTTCTTC; cdr3_aa: CSAGGLAGLPSEQFF
d_call: -; clone_size: -; j_call: TRBJ2-3; v_call: TRBV12-3/TRBV12-4; cdr3_nt: TGTGCCAGCAGTTTAACGAGGAGGACGCAGTATTTT; cdr3_aa: CASSLTRRTQYF
d_call: -; clone_size: -; j_call: TRBJ1-1; v_call: TRBV3-1; cdr3_nt: TGTGCCAGCAGCCCCGTCAAGAACACTGAAGCTTTCTTT; cdr3_aa: CASSPVKNTEAFF
d_call: TRBD1; clone_size: once; j_call: TRBJ1-1; v_call: TRBV7-9; cdr3_nt: TGTGCCAGCAGCCAATTTCCGGGACAGGGGAGAAAGACTGAAGCTTTCTTT; cdr3_aa: CASSQFPGQGRKTEAFF
d_call: -; clone_size: -; j_call: TRBJ2-7; v_call: TRBV6-5; cdr3_nt: TGTGCCAGCAGTACGCCCGGGACCGACCCTTCCTACGAGCAGTACTTC; cdr3_aa: CASSTPGTDPSYEQYF
d_call: -; clone_size: -; j_call: TRBJ1-1; v_call: TRBV28; cdr3_nt: TGTGCCAGCAGTTTATTTTCGCCGAGGGACACTGAAGCTTTCTTT; cdr3_aa: CASSLFSPRDTEAFF
d_call: TRBD2; clone_size: -; j_call: TRBJ2-7; v_call: TRBV11-2; cdr3_nt: TGTGCCAGCATCCCTGGGTTAGCGGGGGTCTACGAGCAGTACTTC; cdr3_aa: CASIPGLAGVYEQYF
d_call: TRBD1; clone_size: -; j_call: TRBJ1-5; v_call: TRBV6-6; cdr3_nt: TGTGCCAGCAGCTGGGACAGGGGGTTCAATCAGCCCCAGCATTTT; cdr3_aa: CASSWDRGFNQPQHF
d_call: TRBD2; clone_size: many; j_call: TRBJ2-3; v_call: TRBV7-2; cdr3_nt: TGTGCCAGCAGCTGGACTAGCGGGAGGGCAGATACGCAGTATTTT; cdr3_aa: CASSWTSGRADTQYF
d_call: TRBD1; clone_size: -; j_call: TRBJ1-6; v_call: TRBV7-4; cdr3_nt: TGTGCCAGCAGGGCCGAGGGGGCTGGGGGGAATTCACCCCTCCACTTT; cdr3_aa: CASRAEGAGGNSPLHF
d_call: -; clone_size: -; j_call: TRBJ1-1; v_call: TRBV4-1; cdr3_nt: TGCGCCAGCAGCCAAGCGTACTACGAGGGTGAAGCTTTCTTT; cdr3_aa: CASSQAYYEGEAFF
d_call: -; clone_size: -; j_call: TRBJ2-7; v_call: TRBV19; cdr3_nt: TGTGCCAGTAGCCCGGAGGCGGGCAGCTACGAGCAGTACTTC; cdr3_aa: CASSPEAGSYEQYF
d_call: TRBD1; clone_size: -; j_call: TRBJ1-1; v_call: TRBV15; cdr3_nt: TGTGCCACCAGCAGAGGCCCACCCCGGGACAGTGAAGCTTTCTTT; cdr3_aa: CATSRGPPRDSEAFF
d_call: TRBD2; clone_size: few; j_call: TRBJ2-1; v_call: TRBV24-1; cdr3_nt: TGTGCCACCAGTGATTTGAGAGCGGGAGCGACCTACAATGAGCAGTTCTTC; cdr3_aa: CATSDLRAGATYNEQFF
d_call: -; clone_size: -; j_call: TRBJ1-5; v_call: TRBV7-2; cdr3_nt: TGTGCCAGCAGCTTAAGTACCGTTAATCAGCCCCAGCATTTT; cdr3_aa: CASSLSTVNQPQHF
d_call: -; clone_size: -; j_call: TRBJ1-1; v_call: TRBV6-4; cdr3_nt: TGTGCCAGCAGTTGGGGATATGAGCACACTGAAGCTTTCTTT; cdr3_aa: CASSWGYEHTEAFF
d_call: -; clone_size: few; j_call: TRBJ1-2; v_call: TRBV7-9; cdr3_nt: TGTGCCAGCAGCAGTAGTGTCAGGGAGTTTGGCTACACCTTC; cdr3_aa: CASSSSVREFGYTF
d_call: -; clone_size: -; j_call: TRBJ2-2; v_call: TRBV5-1; cdr3_nt: TGCGCCAGCAGCTTGGACCCGGGTTCCGGGGAGCTGTTTTTT; cdr3_aa: CASSLDPGSGELFF
d_call: TRBD2; clone_size: -; j_call: TRBJ2-3; v_call: TRBV6-6; cdr3_nt: TGTGCCCGCAGCGTGTTTAGCGGGACAGATACGCAGTATTTT; cdr3_aa: CARSVFSGTDTQYF
d_call: TRBD1; clone_size: -; j_call: TRBJ1-2; v_call: TRBV27; cdr3_nt: TGTGCCAGCAGTCCTCTTAGGACAGGGGCGCGAGGCTACACCTTC; cdr3_aa: CASSPLRTGARGYTF